Each of the 18 T cell receptor beta chains below was sequenced from the same sample in a study of T cells in Graves' hyperthyroidism and ophthalmopathy. From RNA transcripts, TCR beta CDR3 regions were amplified. The TCR CDR3 was amplified in a first-round RT-PCR using the HTBI primer set. From the multiplex PCR reads, TCRdb called clonotypes with MiXCR, one entry per CDR3 protein. In the table there are approximately 400,000 distinct CDR3 sequences, about 15% of which are singletons. The specimen sequenced was blood. These receptors were obtained from a woman under 30 with Graves' hyperthyroidism.

The sample holds many counts of this clonotype. The chain combines TRBV7-2 with TRBJ2-3; a possible D gene is TRBD2 (7 bases). Trimming removed 5 bases from V and 1 base from J, with 13 bases in between. The CDR3 consists of 15 residues. Looked up from germline, CDR1 is SGHTA and CDR2 is FQGNSA. CDR3 residues: CASSALGGRTDTQYF. The CDR3 bases are TGTGCCAGCAGCGCCCTCGGGGGGCGCACAGATACGCAGTATTTT.

Ten or more counts support this clonotype. The gene calls are TRBV30 and TRBJ1-6; 8 bases align to TRBD1. V trimming: 3 bases; J trimming: 8 bases; junction bases outside the gene matches: 6. Germline V gives CDR1 GTSNPN, CDR2 SVGIG (reference sequence). The CDR3 contains 14 residues. The CDR3 DNA is TGTGCCTGGAGCGAGACAGGGGAGGATTCACCCCTCCACTTT. It specifies CAWSETGEDSPLHF.

To note about this clonotype: This could be a read error, since a much larger clone is one nucleotide away. This likely comes from a read error, as the CDR3 has no conserved phenylalanine or tryptophan at its end. The chain joins TRBV20-1 to TRBJ1-6, with 8 bases that match TRBD1. V was pared by 1 base and J by 9 bases, with 2 bases of the junction left unmatched. Germline CDR1 and CDR2: DFQATT and SNEGSKA (reference sequence). The CDR3 loop spans 13 amino acids. CDR3 nucleotide sequence: TGCAGTGCTAGAGTCAGGGGGCTTTCACCCCTCCACGTT. It specifies CSARVRGLSPLHV.

This clonotype was counted at least ten times. The gene calls are TRBV5-1 and TRBJ2-6; TRBD2 aligns across 8 bases. Germline CDR1 is SGHRS and CDR2 is YFSETQ. The CDR3 covers 17 residues. J was trimmed by 0 bases and V by 2 bases; bases with no gene match: 4. For the CDR3, the DNA is TGCGCCAGCAGCTTTAGCGGGGAGTTCTCTGGGGCCAACGTCCTGACTTTC. Residues: CASSFSGEFSGANVLTF.

Ten or more counts support this clonotype. This rearrangement joins TRBV12-3 or TRBV12-4 to TRBJ2-1, with D possibly TRBD1 on 6 matching bases. The V gene lost 7 bases and the J gene lost 6 bases, with 10 bases spanning the gap. This CDR3 is 12 amino acids long. CDR3 residues: CASTLGANEQFF. CDR3 sequence (DNA): TGTGCCAGCACCCTGGGGGCCAATGAGCAGTTCTTC.

This clonotype appeared many times. The chain couples TRBV5-1 to TRBJ2-1; 9 bases align to TRBD1. Germline loops: CDR1 SGHRS, CDR2 YFSETQ. There are 15 residues in the CDR3. J was trimmed by 3 bases and V by 6 bases; bases with no gene match: 7. The CDR3 coding sequence is TGCGCCAGCACTCTACAGGGGGCAGGCTACAATGAGCAGTTCTTC. Translated: CASTLQGAGYNEQFF.

This clonotype was seen more than once but under ten times. This chain joins TRBV24-1 and TRBJ2-4; D is unresolved. Germline V gene lookup returns CDR1 KGHDR and CDR2 SFDVKD. V lost 1 base and J lost 12, with 6 bases in between. The CDR3 has 11 amino acids. CDR3 sequence: CATSDLDGQYF. In DNA, the CDR3 is TGTGCCACCAGTGATTTAGACGGTCAGTACTTC.

This clonotype was counted ten times or more. The chain couples TRBV29-1 to TRBJ2-1; D remains ambiguous. The V end was cut by 6 bases, the J end by 4 bases, with 10 bases between. Germline loops: CDR1 SQVTM, CDR2 ANQGSEA. The CDR3 consists of 12 residues. As DNA, the CDR3 is TGCAGCGTGGATCTGGGGTACAATGAGCAGTTCTTC. Its protein is CSVDLGYNEQFF.

Note on this clonotype: This could be a read error, since a much larger clone is one nucleotide away. The V call is TRBV11-2, the J call TRBJ2-1; tentatively, D is TRBD1 or TRBD2 (5 bases each). Per germline, CDR1 SGHAT and CDR2 FQNNGV. The V gene lost 3 bases and the J gene lost 5 bases, with 14 bases spanning the gap. The CDR3 is made up of 15 amino acids. CDR3 nucleotide sequence: TGTGCCAGCAGCTTCCCCCTGAGAGGGGACAATGAGCAGTTCTTC. Its protein is CASSFPLRGDNEQFF.

V and J are TRBV4-1 and TRBJ2-7; D is undetermined. The ends were cut back, 1 base at V and 2 bases at J, with 12 bases in the middle. CDR1 is MGHRA and CDR2 is YSYEKL in the germline V gene. This CDR3 is built from 15 residues. CDR3 loop: CASSQAGWGTYEQYF. For the CDR3, the DNA is TGCGCCAGCAGCCAAGCTGGTTGGGGTACCTACGAGCAGTACTTC.

The table lists this clonotype with many counts. V usage is TRBV6-1 and J usage is TRBJ2-7; 8 bases fit TRBD2. V lost 5 bases, J lost 0 bases, and 3 bases stayed unmatched. Germline V gives CDR1 MNHNS, CDR2 SASEGT. This CDR3 is 14 amino acids long. The CDR3 DNA sequence: TGTGCCAGCAGTCCGACTAGCGACTCCTACGAGCAGTACTTC. This sequence encodes CASSPTSDSYEQYF.

The chain joins TRBV7-8 to TRBJ1-4; D is perhaps TRBD1 (5 bases). CDR3 length: 13 residues. V lost 4 bases and J lost 11, with 14 bases in between. Germline CDR1 reads SGHVS; CDR2 reads FQNEAQ. CDR3 bases: TGTGCCAGCAGCTCAAGAACAGGTAGCAAACTGTTTTTT. It specifies CASSSRTGSKLFF.

This clonotype came up many times. The chain combines TRBV11-3 with TRBJ2-7; 11 nucleotides match TRBD1. After removal of 6 bases from V and 5 bases from J, the junction contained 9 bases not matched to a gene. Per germline, CDR1 SGHNT and CDR2 YENEEA. The CDR3 length is 15 residues. The CDR3 spells CASSPGQGARDEQYF. The CDR3 bases are TGTGCCAGCAGTCCCGGACAGGGGGCGAGAGACGAGCAGTACTTC.

This clonotype was observed at least ten times. V gene TRBV6-1 combines with J gene TRBJ1-2, with 11 bases fitting TRBD1. This CDR3 spans 15 amino acids. V dropped 6 bases and J dropped 4; count of bases not matched to a gene: 7. Germline V gene lookup returns CDR1 MNHNS and CDR2 SASEGT. CDR3 DNA sequence: TGTGCCAGCAGCAGTCCGGGACAGGGGGTCTATGGCTACACCTTC. As protein: CASSSPGQGVYGYTF.

This clonotype has at least ten counts. The chain carries TRBV5-1 and TRBJ2-5, with TRBD2 matching over 7 bases. Looked up from germline, CDR1 is SGHRS and CDR2 is YFSETQ. The length of the CDR3 is 11 residues. With V trimmed by 3 bases and J by 13 bases, 6 bases remained unmatched. CDR3 sequence: CASSYGLGLYF. In nucleotides, the CDR3 is TGCGCCAGCAGCTATGGACTAGGTCTGTACTTC.

This clonotype has at least ten counts. This rearrangement joins TRBV20-1 to TRBJ2-7; perhaps D is TRBD1 or TRBD2 (5 bases each). Trimming cost V 3 bases and J 12 bases, with 15 bases left between them. Germline CDR1 and CDR2: DFQATT and SNEGSKA (reference sequence). CDR3 length equals 11 residues. The DNA of the CDR3 is TGCAGTGCTAGTTTTAAGGGGACGGGGTACTTC. Translated, it gives CSASFKGTGYF.

This clonotype has just a few counts. The chain has TRBV4-1 and TRBJ2-3, with 9 bases that match TRBD2. V shed 0 bases and J 1 base; nucleotides not matched to a gene: 5. The CDR3 is made up of 17 amino acids. Germline lookup yields CDR1 MGHRA and CDR2 YSYEKL. The DNA of the CDR3 is TGCGCCAGCAGCCAAGATTTAGCGGGGGAAGGCACAGATACGCAGTATTTT. It is translated as CASSQDLAGEGTDTQYF.

This clonotype was counted between two and nine times. The V and J genes are TRBV12-3 or TRBV12-4 and TRBJ2-1, with TRBD2 matching 10 bases. Trimming removed 3 bases from V and 7 bases from J; junction bases left unmatched: 12. The CDR3 is made up of 17 amino acids. CDR3 sequence: CASSFFGLAGVWNEQFF. The DNA for the CDR3 is TGTGCCAGCAGTTTTTTTGGGCTAGCGGGAGTATGGAATGAGCAGTTCTTC.